The rows below give T cell receptor beta chains drawn from one sample of a study of cytomegalovirus exposure and HLA in healthy donors. Profiled with immunoSEQ multiplex PCR; TCRdb holds only in-frame clones, not every one. The sample carries about 160,000 clones, 70% to 80% recorded once. Sequencing input: PBMCs. The receptors were sampled from a man aged 18 to 29 in good health and CMV-seropositive. Both conserved end residues are part of each CDR3.

j_gene: TRBJ1-1
v_gene: TRBV5-5
CDR3aa: CASSFGGGRNTEAFF

j_gene: TRBJ2-2
v_gene: TRBV7-2
CDR3aa: CASSLATSGGPGGGELFF

j_gene: TRBJ2-2
v_gene: TRBV7-9
CDR3aa: CATRRGNTGELFF

j_gene: TRBJ1-4
v_gene: TRBV7-6
CDR3aa: CASSLEPAFNEKLFF

j_gene: TRBJ2-7
v_gene: TRBV12-5
CDR3aa: CASGWTAGSYEQYF

j_gene: TRBJ2-7
v_gene: TRBV6-6
CDR3aa: CASIGDRGHEQYF

j_gene: TRBJ1-4
v_gene: TRBV2
CDR3aa: CASSPMGGSEKLFF

j_gene: TRBJ1-2
v_gene: TRBV7-3
CDR3aa: CASSLTHRVKGYTF

j_gene: TRBJ1-2
v_gene: TRBV10-3
CDR3aa: CAISESSFYTF

j_gene: TRBJ2-2
v_gene: TRBV5-1
CDR3aa: CASSYLSGRGTGELFF

j_gene: TRBJ2-6
v_gene: TRBV19
CDR3aa: CASTTQGRELSGANVLTF

j_gene: TRBJ1-4
v_gene: TRBV19
CDR3aa: CASSIGGFPNEKLFF

j_gene: TRBJ1-4
v_gene: TRBV5-1
CDR3aa: CASSSGQVEGEKLFF

j_gene: TRBJ2-1
v_gene: TRBV4-3
CDR3aa: CASSRGALGDFVNEQFF

j_gene: TRBJ1-2
v_gene: TRBV2
CDR3aa: CASRQDTYLYGYTF

j_gene: TRBJ2-5
v_gene: TRBV11-3
CDR3aa: CASSRGPQETQYF

j_gene: TRBJ2-1
v_gene: TRBV4-3
CDR3aa: CASSQVGKEQFF

j_gene: TRBJ2-7
v_gene: TRBV27
CDR3aa: CASSPVRDKLYYEQYF

j_gene: TRBJ1-1
v_gene: TRBV6-1
CDR3aa: CASSVGTLTEAFF

j_gene: TRBJ2-5
v_gene: TRBV6-6
CDR3aa: CASSRYREETQYF

j_gene: TRBJ2-1
v_gene: TRBV6-1
CDR3aa: CASSVRASGPKGNEQFF

j_gene: TRBJ2-7
v_gene: TRBV5-5
CDR3aa: CASSLRGIAYEQYF

j_gene: TRBJ2-7
v_gene: TRBV6-5
CDR3aa: CASSYGALREQYF

j_gene: TRBJ1-1
v_gene: TRBV20-1
CDR3aa: CSAIRAGEAFF

j_gene: TRBJ1-5
v_gene: TRBV7-2
CDR3aa: CASSLGRGQVQPQHF

j_gene: TRBJ2-3
v_gene: TRBV10-3
CDR3aa: CAITRDLSSTDTQYF

j_gene: TRBJ1-5
v_gene: TRBV13
CDR3aa: CASSPGQSNQPQHF

j_gene: TRBJ2-1
v_gene: TRBV5-4
CDR3aa: CASSQIGQGGDEQFF

j_gene: TRBJ1-6
v_gene: TRBV9
CDR3aa: CASSVGDRGRSPLHF

j_gene: NA
v_gene: TRBV19
CDR3aa: CASSGPGGAYEQYF

j_gene: TRBJ2-2
v_gene: TRBV5-1
CDR3aa: CASSLMTENTGELFF

j_gene: TRBJ2-3
v_gene: TRBV11-2
CDR3aa: CASSLLLTDTQYF

j_gene: TRBJ2-3
v_gene: TRBV10-3
CDR3aa: CAISEPNGVVAGGLTDTQYF

j_gene: TRBJ2-7
v_gene: TRBV9
CDR3aa: CASGTALYEQYF

j_gene: TRBJ1-2
v_gene: TRBV4-3
CDR3aa: CASSAGRSGGYTF

j_gene: TRBJ1-1
v_gene: TRBV27
CDR3aa: CASSPSSADTEAFF

j_gene: TRBJ2-1
v_gene: TRBV4-1
CDR3aa: CASSQVGTGGDNEQFF

j_gene: TRBJ1-2
v_gene: TRBV5-1
CDR3aa: CASSLSVQANYGYTF

j_gene: TRBJ2-2
v_gene: TRBV4-3
CDR3aa: CASGQNPNTGELFF

j_gene: TRBJ1-1
v_gene: TRBV5-1
CDR3aa: CASSTRGQGSRTEAFF